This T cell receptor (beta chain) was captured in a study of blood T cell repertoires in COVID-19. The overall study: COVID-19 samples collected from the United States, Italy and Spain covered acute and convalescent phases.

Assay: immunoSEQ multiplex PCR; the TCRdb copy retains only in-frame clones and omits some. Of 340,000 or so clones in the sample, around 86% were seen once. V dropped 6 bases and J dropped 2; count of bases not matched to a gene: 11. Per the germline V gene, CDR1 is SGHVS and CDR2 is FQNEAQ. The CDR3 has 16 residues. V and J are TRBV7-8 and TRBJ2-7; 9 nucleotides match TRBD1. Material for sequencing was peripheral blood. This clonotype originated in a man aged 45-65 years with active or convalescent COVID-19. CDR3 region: CASRPDGTGNPYEQYF. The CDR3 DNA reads TGTGCCAGCAGGCCCGACGGGACAGGGAATCCCTACGAGCAGTACTTC.